One sample yielded the 21 T cell receptor beta chains listed below, sequenced in a study of T-cell reconstitution after alpha-beta-depleted transplantation in children (dated by TCRdb to the mid-2010s). Read against the paper, the sample's treatment or condition label means: allogeneic hematopoietic cell transplantation with graft depleted of TCRalphabeta T cells and CD19 B cells. Library construction relied on PCR. Sequencing was carried out with an Illumina HiSeq 2500. TCR library preparation used molecular barcoding, with unique molecular identifiers applied to normalize quantification of the TCRbeta repertoire. Clones were called with MiXCR by TCRdb after fastp trimmed the public reads at Q25, and only in-frame beta chains were retained. Rows are combined by CDR3 protein, so each entry shows the most common genes and DNA. This sample is represented by under 150,000 distinct CDR3 sequences; around 9.8% of them were singletons. Of the sample, less than 25% falls within the top ten clones.

The starting material was PBMCs, mostly from graft donor cells, obtained 180 days after TCRalphabeta/CD19-depleted stem cell transplant. The receptors shown here come from a girl less than two years old who had a stem cell transplant for combined immunodeficiency, so the T cells may come from the graft donor.

This clonotype turned up a few times. The chain recombines TRBV5-1 with TRBJ2-2; tentatively, D is TRBD2 (6 bases). CDR1 is SGHRS and CDR2 is YFSETQ in the germline V gene. The CDR3 runs 15 residues. Trimming shortened V by 4 bases and J by 6 bases, and 16 bases separated the two germline ends. CDR3 bases: TGCGCCAGCAGCCCCCGACTAGGTCAGTCCGGGGAGCTGTTTTTT. Amino acid sequence: CASSPRLGQSGELFF.

This clonotype came up a few times. The rearrangement uses TRBV27 and TRBJ2-7, with D tentatively TRBD1 (5 bases). Germline V CDR1 and CDR2: MNHEY, SMNVEV (reference sequence). This CDR3 spans 14 amino acids. The germline V and J ends were trimmed by 5 bases and 5 bases, with 16 bases remaining between them. The DNA of the CDR3 is TGTGCCAGCAGTCCTTCATCTTCAGGGCACGAGCAGTACTTC. Translated, it gives CASSPSSSGHEQYF.

This clonotype was seen more than once but under ten times. The chain uses TRBV29-1 and TRBJ2-7; no reliable D call. V was shortened by 4 bases and J by 3 bases, with 7 bases between the two germline ends. Germline CDR1 and CDR2: SQVTM and ANQGSEA. The CDR3 runs to 11 residues. The CDR3: CSVVADYEQYF. The CDR3 coding sequence is TGCAGCGTTGTAGCAGACTACGAGCAGTACTTC.

This chain connects TRBV7-2 to TRBJ2-7, with 14 bases aligning to TRBD2. CDR1 and CDR2 (germline): SGHTA, FQGNSA. The CDR3 spans 20 residues. V lost 0 bases, J lost 2 bases, and 12 bases stayed unmatched. The CDR3 nucleotides read TGTGCCAGCAGCTTAGCTTTCTACCCGGGACTAGCGGGAGCGACCTACGAGCAGTACTTC. Translated, it gives CASSLAFYPGLAGATYEQYF.

This clonotype has more than one count but fewer than ten. V and J are TRBV9 and TRBJ2-7, with a weak D call TRBD2 (6 bases). CDR1 is SGDLS and CDR2 is YYNGEE in the germline V gene. The CDR3 runs 14 residues. Deletions cut 0 bases from V and 2 bases from J, with 9 bases between. The CDR3 DNA sequence: TGTGCCAGCAGCGTAGCGGGACTTGCCTACGAGCAGTACTTC. Amino acid sequence: CASSVAGLAYEQYF.

V usage is TRBV6-1 and J usage is TRBJ2-4; D is unclear. Trimming removed 6 bases from V and 1 base from J, with 13 bases in between. The CDR3 has 15 amino acids. Germline V gene lookup returns CDR1 MNHNS and CDR2 SASEGT. The CDR3 here is CASSQSLGAKNIQYF. The CDR3 DNA reads as TGTGCCAGCAGCCAATCTCTAGGGGCCAAAAACATTCAGTACTTC.

This clonotype was found a few times. The chain couples TRBV7-6 to TRBJ2-7; TRBD1 matches at 9 bases. The trim removed 5 bases at V and 5 bases at J, leaving 10 bases unmatched. CDR3 length equals 15 residues. Germline lookup yields CDR1 SGHVS and CDR2 FNYEAQ. The CDR3 here is CASSRTGTGFDEQYF. As DNA, the CDR3 is TGTGCCAGCAGCCGGACCGGGACAGGGTTTGACGAGCAGTACTTC.

This clonotype was recorded a few times. V gene TRBV29-1 combines with J gene TRBJ2-7; D call uncertain. V was pared by 2 bases and J by 2 bases, with 7 bases between. Germline lookup yields CDR1 SQVTM and CDR2 ANQGSEA. This CDR3 is built from 12 residues. CDR3 amino acids: CSVEQGPYEQYF. The CDR3 DNA sequence: TGCAGCGTTGAACAAGGGCCCTACGAGCAGTACTTC.

The CDR3 protein is CASSFTGGHNQPQHF. The CDR3 DNA follows: TGTGCCAGCAGCTTTACAGGGGGCCACAATCAGCCCCAGCATTTT. The chain uses TRBV7-2 and TRBJ1-5; TRBD1 matches at 9 bases. Unmatched junction bases numbered 3, after V lost 3 bases and J lost 3 bases. The germline CDR1 and CDR2 sequences are SGHTA and FQGNSA. This CDR3 has 15 amino acids. Full variable domain (rest looked up from reference TRBV7-2 and TRBJ1-5): GAGVSQSPSNKVTEKGKDVELRCDPISGHTALYWYRQSLGQGLEFLIYFQGNSAPDKSGLPSDRFSAERTGGSVSTLTIQRTQQEDSAVYLCASSFTGGHNQPQHFGDGTRLSIL.

CDR3 loop: CASSLDGLESTDTQYF. CDR3 DNA: TGTGCCAGCAGCTTGGACGGACTAGAGAGCACAGATACGCAGTATTTT. The rearrangement joins TRBV5-6 to TRBJ2-3; 7 positions match TRBD2. J lost 0 bases, V lost 0 bases, and 4 bases had no gene match. Germline assignment: CDR1 SGHDT and CDR2 YYEEEE. The CDR3 length is 16 residues.

This sequence joins TRBV5-1 and TRBJ2-7; the D is unclear. The ends were cut back, 0 bases at V and 2 bases at J, with 9 bases in the middle. There are 14 residues in the CDR3. Per the germline V gene, CDR1 is SGHRS and CDR2 is YFSETQ. The CDR3 DNA reads TGCGCCAGCAGCTTGGACACTCCACCCTACGAGCAGTACTTC. Its translation is CASSLDTPPYEQYF.

A few counts support this clonotype. CDR3 nucleotide sequence: TGTGCCATCAGGGGACAGGGGGCATCCGGGGAGCTGTTTTTT. Protein sequence: CAIRGQGASGELFF. The chain employs TRBV10-3 and TRBJ2-2; 12 nucleotides align to TRBD1. V lost 6 bases, J lost 6 bases, and 2 bases stayed unmatched. Germline CDR1 and CDR2: ENHRY and SYGVKD. This CDR3 is 14 amino acids long.

The CDR3 DNA is TGTGCCAGCAGTTCACTATGGGAGCAGTACTTC. Amino acids: CASSSLWEQYF. This chain links TRBV12-3 or TRBV12-4 with TRBJ2-7, with unresolved D. V gave up 4 bases and J gave up 7 bases, with 8 bases separating them. The CDR3 consists of 11 residues.

The chain has TRBV12-3 or TRBV12-4 and TRBJ2-7; 10 bases match TRBD1. The V and J ends lost 4 bases and 2 bases, in that order; junction bases with no gene match: 2. The CDR3 runs to 14 residues. This CDR3 is CASSSDRGTYEQYF. The CDR3 DNA follows: TGTGCCAGCAGTTCGGACAGGGGGACCTACGAGCAGTACTTC.

This clonotype was recorded a few times. V gene TRBV20-1 combines with J gene TRBJ2-1, with D perhaps matching TRBD2 (6 bases). V shed 3 bases and J shed 0 bases, with 9 bases lying between them. This CDR3 contains 14 residues. The germline CDR1 and CDR2 sequences are DFQATT and SNEGSKA (reference sequence). As DNA, the CDR3 is TGCAGTGCTAGCTTGGGGGGCTCCTACAATGAGCAGTTCTTC. This codes for CSASLGGSYNEQFF.

This clonotype showed up many times. The chain recombines TRBV7-9 with TRBJ2-3, with D unclear. The CDR3 spans 15 residues. Germline-derived CDR1 and CDR2 are SEHNR and FQNEAQ (reference sequence). Trimming left V 3 bases short and J 6 bases short, with 16 bases between. The CDR3 here is CASSFSKSRWDTQYF. In DNA, the CDR3 is TGTGCCAGCAGCTTCTCCAAGTCCCGATGGGATACGCAGTATTTT.

V is TRBV12-3 or TRBV12-4 and J is TRBJ1-2, with a possible D match to TRBD1 (6 bases). The CDR3 contains 13 residues. The V end was cut by 4 bases, the J end by 5 bases, with 11 bases between. The CDR3 is CASSYTGLYGYTF. The CDR3 nucleotides read TGTGCCAGCAGTTACACAGGGTTATATGGCTACACCTTC.

This clonotype appeared a few times. V is TRBV5-1 and J is TRBJ2-5; tentatively, D is TRBD2 (5 bases). This CDR3 spans 13 amino acids. The germline V gene encodes CDR1 SGHRS and CDR2 YFSETQ. V lost 6 bases to trimming and J lost 7 bases, with 16 bases between them. CDR3 nucleotides: TGCGCCAGCATGGTCGGGGTTCTAGGGACCCAGTACTTC. This encodes CASMVGVLGTQYF.

This clonotype was recorded a few times. The V gene is TRBV10-3, the J gene TRBJ2-7; a possible D gene is TRBD2 (5 bases). CDR1 is ENHRY and CDR2 is SYGVKD in the germline V gene. V was clipped by 0 bases and J by 0 bases, with 21 bases between them. The CDR3 loop spans 19 amino acids. CDR3 nucleotides: TGTGCCATCAGTGAGTCTGCGGTAATAGGAGGTGGAGGCTCCTACGAGCAGTACTTC. Encoded protein: CAISESAVIGGGGSYEQYF.

This clonotype was counted only a few times. This sequence joins TRBV15 and TRBJ2-5; unclear D gene. The length of the CDR3 is 12 residues. Trimming removed 1 base at V and 3 bases at J, with 3 bases between. From germline, CDR1 is LNHNV and CDR2 YYDKDF (reference sequence). In nucleotides, the CDR3 is TGTGCCACCAGCAGAGTAGAAGAGACCCAGTACTTC. This gives the protein CATSRVEETQYF. Filled out from reference TRBV15 and TRBJ2-5, the complete variable domain reads DAMVIQNPRYQVTQFGKPVTLSCSQTLNHNVMYWYQQKSSQAPKLLFHYYDKDFNNEADTPDNFQSRRPNTSFCFLDIRSPGLGDTAMYLCATSRVEETQYFGPGTRLLVL.

This clonotype showed up just a few times. The J gene is TRBJ1-1, the V gene TRBV5-1; 7 bases are a match to TRBD1. The germline V gene has CDR1 SGHRS and CDR2 YFSETQ. This CDR3 contains 15 residues. V trimming: 2 bases; J trimming: 0 bases; junction bases outside the gene matches: 4. DNA for the CDR3: TGCGCCAGCAGCTTCAGACAGGGTATGAACACTGAAGCTTTCTTT. Its translation: CASSFRQGMNTEAFF.